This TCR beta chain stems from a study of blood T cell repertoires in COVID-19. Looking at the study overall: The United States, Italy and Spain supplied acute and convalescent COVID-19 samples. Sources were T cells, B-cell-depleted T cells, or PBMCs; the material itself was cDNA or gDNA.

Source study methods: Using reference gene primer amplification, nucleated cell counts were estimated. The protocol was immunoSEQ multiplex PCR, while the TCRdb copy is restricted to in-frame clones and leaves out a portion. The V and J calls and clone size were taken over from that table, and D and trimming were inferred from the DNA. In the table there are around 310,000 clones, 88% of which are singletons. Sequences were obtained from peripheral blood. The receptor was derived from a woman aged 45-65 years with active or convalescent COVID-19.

CDR3 sequence (DNA): TGTGCCAGCAGCCTTGGGACAGGGAGTGACGAGGTCCCCTCTGAAGCTTTCTTT. Protein product: CASSLGTGSDEVPSEAFF. The rearrangement joins TRBV21-1 to TRBJ1-1; whether TRBD1, the table's D call, matches the DNA was not checked. TRBV21-1 is noted as a pseudogene. This CDR3 is 18 amino acids long.